Listed below are T cell receptor beta chains from one sample, sequenced in a study of cytomegalovirus exposure and HLA in healthy donors. Method: immunoSEQ multiplex PCR; TCRdb's copy keeps in-frame clones and lacks some. The sample records about 170,000 clones, 72% being singletons. What was sequenced was PBMCs. Receptors were obtained from a human donor in good health. Both conserved end residues are part of each CDR3. Each record gives: V gene, clone size, D gene, J gene, CDR3 length, CDR3 protein, CDR3 DNA. The D gene is left open where the match is weak. Size is omitted from some rows. Given values are once, few, many or a class for expanded clones.

V gene: TRBV5-6
clone size: once
D gene: -
J gene: TRBJ1-3
CDR3 length: 14
CDR3 protein: CASSLGGYGNTIYF
CDR3 DNA: TGTGCCAGCAGCCTGGGAGGGTACGGAAACACCATATATTTT

V gene: TRBV6-1
clone size: -
D gene: -
J gene: TRBJ1-2
CDR3 length: 13
CDR3 protein: CASSTPGEHGYTF
CDR3 DNA: TGTGCCAGCAGTACTCCAGGGGAACATGGCTACACCTTC

V gene: TRBV30
clone size: -
D gene: -
J gene: TRBJ1-1
CDR3 length: 17
CDR3 protein: CAWTPREYGGMNTEAFF
CDR3 DNA: TGTGCCTGGACCCCACGGGAGTACGGGGGGATGAACACTGAAGCTTTCTTT

V gene: TRBV19
clone size: -
D gene: TRBD1
J gene: TRBJ2-2
CDR3 length: 17
CDR3 protein: CASSSIRDRANTGELFF
CDR3 DNA: TGTGCCAGTAGCTCGATCCGGGACAGGGCGAACACCGGGGAGCTGTTTTTT

V gene: TRBV9
clone size: -
D gene: TRBD1
J gene: TRBJ2-1
CDR3 length: 15
CDR3 protein: CASSQLITGEDEQFF
CDR3 DNA: TGTGCCAGCAGCCAATTAATTACAGGGGAAGACGAGCAGTTCTTC

V gene: TRBV12-5
clone size: -
D gene: TRBD1
J gene: TRBJ2-7
CDR3 length: 18
CDR3 protein: CASGLPPRFGRGRQEQYF
CDR3 DNA: TGTGCTAGTGGTTTGCCACCGAGGTTCGGCAGGGGGCGTCAGGAGCAGTACTTC

V gene: TRBV19
clone size: -
D gene: -
J gene: TRBJ1-5
CDR3 length: 16
CDR3 protein: CASSIGAGTIGLVQHF
CDR3 DNA: TGTGCCAGTAGTATAGGGGCAGGGACAATAGGTCTGGTCCAGCATTTT

V gene: TRBV30
clone size: -
D gene: -
J gene: TRBJ1-3
CDR3 length: 12
CDR3 protein: CAWSVQGNTIYF
CDR3 DNA: TGTGCCTGGAGTGTACAAGGAAACACCATATATTTT

V gene: TRBV6-6
clone size: -
D gene: -
J gene: TRBJ2-2
CDR3 length: 14
CDR3 protein: CASSYQQKAGELFF
CDR3 DNA: TGTGCCAGCAGTTACCAACAGAAGGCCGGGGAGCTGTTTTTT

V gene: TRBV13
clone size: -
D gene: -
J gene: TRBJ1-1
CDR3 length: 14
CDR3 protein: CASSLGRGGTEAFF
CDR3 DNA: TGTGCCAGCAGCTTAGGACGAGGGGGCACTGAAGCTTTCTTT

V gene: TRBV10-3
clone size: once
D gene: TRBD2
J gene: TRBJ2-2
CDR3 length: 14
CDR3 protein: CAINSASGTGELFF
CDR3 DNA: TGTGCCATCAACTCGGCTAGCGGCACCGGGGAGCTGTTTTTT

V gene: TRBV6-6
clone size: -
D gene: TRBD2
J gene: TRBJ2-1
CDR3 length: 16
CDR3 protein: CASSYSRGLATNEQFF
CDR3 DNA: TGTGCCAGCAGCTATAGTAGGGGACTAGCGACCAATGAGCAGTTCTTC

V gene: TRBV9
clone size: few
D gene: TRBD1
J gene: TRBJ2-1
CDR3 length: 12
CDR3 protein: CASSFTGGEQFF
CDR3 DNA: TGTGCCAGCAGTTTTACAGGGGGTGAGCAGTTCTTC

V gene: TRBV9
clone size: -
D gene: TRBD1
J gene: TRBJ1-6
CDR3 length: 18
CDR3 protein: CASSVETPSRGNNSPLHF
CDR3 DNA: TGTGCCAGCAGCGTAGAAACCCCCTCCAGGGGGAATAATTCACCCCTCCACTTT

V gene: TRBV4-3
clone size: -
D gene: -
J gene: TRBJ2-2
CDR3 length: 16
CDR3 protein: CASSQRRGPHTGELFF
CDR3 DNA: TGCGCCAGCAGCCAACGGCGGGGGCCCCACACCGGGGAGCTGTTTTTT

V gene: TRBV6-5
clone size: -
D gene: -
J gene: TRBJ1-3
CDR3 length: 16
CDR3 protein: CASSYANPEGGNTIYF
CDR3 DNA: TGTGCCAGCAGTTACGCCAATCCAGAGGGTGGAAACACCATATATTTT

V gene: TRBV5-4
clone size: -
D gene: -
J gene: TRBJ2-3
CDR3 length: 11
CDR3 protein: CASSLRDTQYF
CDR3 DNA: TGTGCCAGCAGCCTCCGGGATACGCAGTATTTT

V gene: TRBV7-6
clone size: -
D gene: -
J gene: TRBJ2-7
CDR3 length: 12
CDR3 protein: CASQGTPYEQYF
CDR3 DNA: TGTGCCTCTCAGGGGACACCTTACGAGCAGTACTTC

V gene: TRBV7-2
clone size: once
D gene: -
J gene: TRBJ1-2
CDR3 length: 15
CDR3 protein: CASSRGTTGDYGYTF
CDR3 DNA: TGTGCCAGCAGCCGCGGGACTACCGGGGACTATGGCTACACCTTC

V gene: TRBV19
clone size: -
D gene: -
J gene: TRBJ1-5
CDR3 length: 16
CDR3 protein: CASSIFAEVSNQPQHF
CDR3 DNA: TGTGCCAGTAGTATCTTTGCGGAAGTTAGCAATCAGCCCCAGCATTTT

V gene: TRBV4-1
clone size: once
D gene: -
J gene: TRBJ2-5
CDR3 length: 15
CDR3 protein: CASSQVGGARETQYF
CDR3 DNA: TGCGCCAGCAGCCAAGTTGGCGGGGCCCGGGAGACCCAGTACTTC

V gene: TRBV7-3
clone size: -
D gene: TRBD2
J gene: TRBJ2-3
CDR3 length: 16
CDR3 protein: CASSLRGGASTDTQYF
CDR3 DNA: TGTGCCAGCAGCTTACGCGGGGGGGCTAGCACAGATACGCAGTATTTT

V gene: TRBV6-5
clone size: -
D gene: TRBD1
J gene: TRBJ1-4
CDR3 length: 15
CDR3 protein: CASSYRGQGGEKLFF
CDR3 DNA: TGTGCCAGCAGTTACCGGGGACAGGGTGGTGAAAAACTGTTTTTT

V gene: TRBV5-1
clone size: -
D gene: TRBD1
J gene: TRBJ1-1
CDR3 length: 14
CDR3 protein: CASSWLGQSLEAFF
CDR3 DNA: TGCGCCAGCAGCTGGTTGGGACAGAGCCTTGAAGCTTTCTTT

V gene: TRBV5-1
clone size: -
D gene: TRBD1
J gene: TRBJ1-2
CDR3 length: 13
CDR3 protein: CASTPGTGVGYTF
CDR3 DNA: TGCGCCAGCACCCCCGGGACAGGTGTTGGCTACACCTTC

V gene: TRBV19
clone size: once
D gene: TRBD2
J gene: TRBJ2-5
CDR3 length: 17
CDR3 protein: CASSIRGSGVGRETQYF
CDR3 DNA: TGTGCCAGTAGTATTCGGGGTAGCGGGGTGGGTAGGGAGACCCAGTACTTC

V gene: TRBV5-6
clone size: few
D gene: -
J gene: TRBJ1-1
CDR3 length: 14
CDR3 protein: CASSIGFPDTEAFF
CDR3 DNA: TGTGCCAGCAGCATCGGTTTTCCGGACACTGAAGCTTTCTTT

V gene: TRBV29-1
clone size: -
D gene: -
J gene: TRBJ1-2
CDR3 length: 15
CDR3 protein: CSVPPGAGATYGYTF
CDR3 DNA: TGCAGCGTCCCCCCCGGGGCAGGGGCTACCTATGGCTACACCTTC

V gene: TRBV7-2
clone size: few
D gene: TRBD1
J gene: TRBJ2-7
CDR3 length: 12
CDR3 protein: CASSLSGGEQYF
CDR3 DNA: TGTGCCAGCAGCTTATCAGGGGGTGAGCAGTACTTC

V gene: TRBV6-5
clone size: -
D gene: -
J gene: TRBJ2-3
CDR3 length: 12
CDR3 protein: CASSVATDTQYF
CDR3 DNA: TGTGCCAGCAGTGTAGCGACAGATACGCAGTATTTT

V gene: TRBV5-4
clone size: -
D gene: TRBD2
J gene: TRBJ2-1
CDR3 length: 15
CDR3 protein: CASSAGLAGLNEQFF
CDR3 DNA: TGTGCCAGCAGCGCGGGACTAGCGGGGCTCAATGAGCAGTTCTTC

V gene: TRBV15
clone size: -
D gene: -
J gene: TRBJ1-5
CDR3 length: 15
CDR3 protein: CATSHMQGYNQPQHF
CDR3 DNA: TGTGCCACCAGCCATATGCAGGGATACAATCAGCCCCAGCATTTT

V gene: TRBV29-1
clone size: -
D gene: -
J gene: TRBJ2-7
CDR3 length: 11
CDR3 protein: CSVESVYGQYF
CDR3 DNA: TGCAGCGTTGAATCCGTCTACGGGCAGTACTTC

V gene: TRBV19
clone size: -
D gene: TRBD1
J gene: TRBJ1-6
CDR3 length: 17
CDR3 protein: CASSISDRGFSSSPLHF
CDR3 DNA: TGTGCCAGTAGTATCAGCGACAGGGGTTTTTCAAGTTCACCCCTCCACTTT

V gene: TRBV7-9
clone size: -
D gene: -
J gene: TRBJ2-7
CDR3 length: 14
CDR3 protein: CASSRTDQGGEQYF
CDR3 DNA: TGTGCCAGCAGCCGAACTGACCAAGGGGGCGAGCAGTACTTC

V gene: TRBV27
clone size: once
D gene: -
J gene: TRBJ2-7
CDR3 length: 16
CDR3 protein: CASSFRLSRVNYEQYF
CDR3 DNA: TGTGCCAGCAGTTTTAGGCTCTCTAGAGTAAACTACGAGCAGTACTTC

V gene: TRBV30
clone size: -
D gene: TRBD1
J gene: TRBJ1-1
CDR3 length: 15
CDR3 protein: CAWSGDRLGDTEAFF
CDR3 DNA: TGTGCCTGGAGTGGGGACAGGCTGGGTGACACTGAAGCTTTCTTT

V gene: TRBV7-2
clone size: -
D gene: -
J gene: TRBJ2-5
CDR3 length: 16
CDR3 protein: CASSSEPGQGQETQYF
CDR3 DNA: TGTGCCAGCAGCTCAGAGCCAGGGCAGGGCCAAGAGACCCAGTACTTC

V gene: TRBV30
clone size: once
D gene: -
J gene: TRBJ2-2
CDR3 length: 15
CDR3 protein: CACIRGRTNTGELFF
CDR3 DNA: TGTGCCTGTATACGGGGGAGGACGAACACCGGGGAGCTGTTTTTT

V gene: TRBV5-6
clone size: -
D gene: -
J gene: TRBJ2-7
CDR3 length: 15
CDR3 protein: CASSLEAEGIYEQYF
CDR3 DNA: TGTGCCAGCAGCTTGGAAGCGGAAGGGATTTACGAGCAGTACTTC

V gene: TRBV5-4
clone size: once
D gene: -
J gene: TRBJ1-1
CDR3 length: 17
CDR3 protein: CASTRGGQQSASTEAFF
CDR3 DNA: TGTGCCAGCACCCGGGGGGGACAACAATCAGCTAGCACTGAAGCTTTCTTT

V gene: TRBV7-9
clone size: -
D gene: -
J gene: TRBJ1-1
CDR3 length: 13
CDR3 protein: CASSLGGSTEAFF
CDR3 DNA: TGTGCCAGCAGCTTAGGCGGAAGCACTGAGGCTTTCTTT

V gene: TRBV6-5
clone size: -
D gene: -
J gene: TRBJ1-1
CDR3 length: 15
CDR3 protein: CASSYSSGMNTEAFF
CDR3 DNA: TGTGCCAGCAGTTACTCTAGCGGAATGAACACTGAAGCTTTCTTT

V gene: TRBV30
clone size: -
D gene: -
J gene: TRBJ1-6
CDR3 length: 15
CDR3 protein: CAWSIGQNYNSPLHF
CDR3 DNA: TGTGCCTGGAGTATAGGACAGAACTATAATTCACCCCTCCACTTT

V gene: TRBV5-1
clone size: -
D gene: TRBD1
J gene: TRBJ2-7
CDR3 length: 14
CDR3 protein: CASSSTGAHIEQYF
CDR3 DNA: TGCGCCAGCAGCTCAACAGGGGCCCACATCGAGCAGTACTTC

V gene: TRBV6-5
clone size: few
D gene: -
J gene: TRBJ2-5
CDR3 length: 13
CDR3 protein: CASSYRYQETQYF
CDR3 DNA: TGTGCCAGCAGTTACCGGTACCAAGAGACCCAGTACTTC

V gene: TRBV2
clone size: -
D gene: -
J gene: TRBJ1-2
CDR3 length: 17
CDR3 protein: CASLRTVDDSSAGGYTF
CDR3 DNA: TGTGCCAGCCTTCGGACAGTTGATGATTCCTCAGCGGGGGGCTACACCTTC

V gene: TRBV11-2
clone size: few
D gene: -
J gene: TRBJ1-1
CDR3 length: 14
CDR3 protein: CASSLEGGFTEAFF
CDR3 DNA: TGTGCCAGCAGCTTAGAAGGGGGATTCACTGAAGCTTTCTTT

V gene: TRBV6-6
clone size: -
D gene: TRBD2
J gene: TRBJ2-5
CDR3 length: 14
CDR3 protein: CASSYSRGGETQYF
CDR3 DNA: TGTGCCAGCAGTTACTCGAGGGGAGGGGAGACCCAGTACTTC